The rows below give T cell receptor beta chains drawn from one sample of a study of human versus mouse CDR3 diversity and MHC coevolution. The data were produced by immunoSEQ multiplex PCR, yet TCRdb's version contains in-frame clones alone and is incomplete. Among about 81,000 clones, around 95% were seen once, and the ten largest hold 1.1% to 1.5%. Sequenced material: naive CD4+ T cells from blood. The receptors here all came from a person aged 25 to 75 in good health. The CDR3 runs from the conserved cysteine through the conserved F or W. The D gene is left open where the match is weak. Only part of the rows carry a size: once, few, many, or a class if the clone is expanded.

>TRBV9|TRBJ2-7|.|.
TGTGCCAGCAGCGCCCAAACAGGGAACTACGAGCAGTACTTC
CASSAQTGNYEQYF
>TRBV6-5|TRBJ1-2|.|TRBD1
TGTGCCAGCAGAGAACGGGACAGGGTGGTCGATGGCTACACCTTC
CASRERDRVVDGYTF
>TRBV6-5|TRBJ1-2|.|.
TGTGCCAGCAGGCCGGACTATGGGGGTGGCTACACCTTC
CASRPDYGGGYTF
>TRBV28|TRBJ2-5|.|TRBD2
TGTGCCAGCAATCCCCCTCCAGCCGCGGGAGGGCAAGAGACCCAGTACTTC
CASNPPPAAGGQETQYF
>TRBV9|TRBJ2-2|.|.
TGTGCCAGCAGCGTAGTCAACGGGGAGCTGTTTTTT
CASSVVNGELFF
>TRBV12-5|TRBJ1-2|.|.
TGTGCTAGTGGTTCAGGCGGCGGGCGGGAGGGCTACACCTTC
CASGSGGGREGYTF
>TRBV18|TRBJ2-1|.|TRBD2
TGTGCCAGCTCACCCGGACTAGCGGGGACGAGCAATGAGCAGTTCTTC
CASSPGLAGTSNEQFF
>TRBV6-5|TRBJ2-7|.|.
TGTGCCAGTTCCCTGGGGCGGGGCTACGAGCAGTACTTC
CASSLGRGYEQYF
>TRBV27|TRBJ1-6|.|TRBD1
TGTGCCAGCAGTTTGGAAGGGGGCGCATCCCCTCGCTCACCCCTCCACTTT
CASSLEGGASPRSPLHF
>TRBV6-4|TRBJ1-2|.|.
TGTGCCAGCAGTGACTCTACAGGTGGCTACACCTTC
CASSDSTGGYTF
>TRBV10-3|TRBJ2-1|.|TRBD2
TGTGCCATCGGGGGAGGGGCCAATGAGCAGTTCTTC
CAIGGGANEQFF
>TRBV7-2|TRBJ1-2|once|.
TGTGCCAGCAGCTTGAACAGACAGTCCACCTTC
CASSLNRQSTF
>TRBV10-3|TRBJ2-3|few|.
TGTGCCATCAGTGGCGCTCTGGGCACAGATACGCAGTATTTT
CAISGALGTDTQYF
>TRBV6-5|TRBJ1-2|.|.
TGTGCCAGCAGTGAAACCGACAGGTTTTATGGCTACACCTTC
CASSETDRFYGYTF
>TRBV5-1|TRBJ2-3|.|.
TGCGCCAGCAGCCCTAGTCCTAACGGAGGTCGGGATACGCAGTATTTT
CASSPSPNGGRDTQYF
>TRBV30|TRBJ1-6|.|.
TGTGCCTGGAGTGATTATTATAATTCACCCCTCCACTTT
CAWSDYYNSPLHF
>TRBV19|TRBJ1-2|.|TRBD1
TGTGCCACAAGGGGGTTGGACAGGGGAAGAGGGGGCTACACCTTC
CATRGLDRGRGGYTF
>TRBV9|TRBJ1-1|.|.
TGTGCCAGCAGCGTAGGGGGGGGCGAGAACACTGAAGCTTTCTTT
CASSVGGGENTEAFF
>TRBV5-4|TRBJ2-7|.|TRBD1
TGTGCCAGCAGCTTATCCTCGGGACAGTCGTACGAGCAGTACTTC
CASSLSSGQSYEQYF
>TRBV5-5|TRBJ2-7|.|.
TGTGCCAGCAGCCCCCAGGGGGGCGGCGGGGAGCAGTACTTC
CASSPQGGGGEQYF
>TRBV19|TRBJ2-3|.|TRBD1
TGTGCCAGTCGCGACAGGGGGCAATCAGATACGCAGTATTTT
CASRDRGQSDTQYF
>TRBV10-3|TRBJ2-3|.|.
TGTGCCATCAGAACGGGACTTTCTAGCACAGATACGCAGTATTTT
CAIRTGLSSTDTQYF
>TRBV18|TRBJ1-2|.|.
TGTGCCAGCTCACCACCGAGCAGGCTCACCCCCTACACCTTC
CASSPPSRLTPYTF
>TRBV28|TRBJ1-2|.|.
TGTGCCAGCAGTGCGCAGGGTTCCATAGGCTACACCTTC
CASSAQGSIGYTF
>TRBV7-2|TRBJ2-3|.|.
TGTGCCAGCACCGCCGTGGGGGGTGGAGATACGCAGTATTTT
CASTAVGGGDTQYF
>TRBV29-1|TRBJ1-1|.|.
TGCAGCGCCCACAGGTCGTTGAACACTGAAGCTTTCTTT
CSAHRSLNTEAFF
>TRBV29-1|TRBJ1-1|.|TRBD1
TGCAGCGTTGAAGAAGGGGACAGTGAAGCTTTCTTT
CSVEEGDSEAFF
>TRBV6-5|TRBJ1-1|.|TRBD1
TGTGCCAGCAGGACCGGGACAGCGAACACTGAAGCTTTCTTT
CASRTGTANTEAFF
>TRBV16|TRBJ2-7|.|.
TGTGCCAGCAGCCAATACGCGGCAGCCTACGAGCAGTACTTC
CASSQYAAAYEQYF
>TRBV5-8|TRBJ2-7|once|TRBD1
TGTGCCAGCAGCGCGGACAGGGGGCACTACGAGCAGTACTTC
CASSADRGHYEQYF
>TRBV28|TRBJ1-5|.|.
TGTGCCAGCAGCTATGCCGGGAGCAATCAGCCCCAGCATTTT
CASSYAGSNQPQHF
>TRBV5-6|TRBJ1-6|.|TRBD1
TGTGCCAGCAGCTTAGTCGACAGGGGTAATTCACCCCTCCACTTT
CASSLVDRGNSPLHF
>TRBV7-7|TRBJ1-4|.|.
TGTGCTAGCAGCTTAGACAGCAATGAAAAACTGTTTTTT
CASSLDSNEKLFF
>TRBV19|TRBJ1-2|.|.
TGTGCCAGTAGTATAGTTTGGGGGCGCTCCTATGGCTACACCTTC
CASSIVWGRSYGYTF
>TRBV10-3|TRBJ2-7|.|.
TGTGCCATCCATCCCGACAGTACCTACGAGCAGTACTTC
CAIHPDSTYEQYF
>TRBV6-5|TRBJ1-6|.|.
TGTGCCAGCACCGCGGGGGGGTTTCGCTCACCCCTCCACTTT
CASTAGGFRSPLHF
>TRBV28|TRBJ2-3|.|TRBD1
TGTGCCAGCAGTCCCCCCCGACAGGGCATGAGTACAGATACGCAGTATTTT
CASSPPRQGMSTDTQYF
>TRBV19|TRBJ1-2|.|.
TGTGCCAGTAGTATAGGGGGAGAGTATGGCTACACCTTC
CASSIGGEYGYTF
>TRBV11-3|TRBJ2-1|.|.
TGTGCCAGCAGCTCAGTTCCGGAGGGTGAGCAGTTCTTC
CASSSVPEGEQFF
>TRBV7-8|TRBJ2-7|.|.
TGTGCCAGCAGCTTAGCTGGCGGGCAAGGTGGTGAGCAGTACTTC
CASSLAGGQGGEQYF